These 24 T cell receptor beta chains share one sample of origin, sequenced in a study of blood T cell repertoires in COVID-19. The data were produced by immunoSEQ multiplex PCR, yet TCRdb's version contains in-frame clones alone and is incomplete. The data show fewer than 200,000 clones, 74% seen once. The sequencing input was peripheral blood. These receptor sequences come from a woman aged 80 or over with acute or convalescent COVID-19.

The chain recombines TRBV7-2 with TRBJ2-5, with a possible D match to TRBD1 (5 bases). Trimming took 0 bases from V and 3 from J, leaving 11 bases between them. In germline, CDR1 is SGHTA, CDR2 FQGNSA. The CDR3 totals 15 residues. Here the CDR3 reads CASSLALIGEETQYF. The DNA for the CDR3 is TGTGCCAGCAGCTTAGCATTAATAGGGGAAGAGACCCAGTACTTC.

This clone was detected a few times. The V call is TRBV2, the J call TRBJ2-7; 14 nucleotides match TRBD2. This CDR3 is built from 15 residues. Germline V gene data show CDR1 as SNHLY and CDR2 as FYNNEI. With 6 bases clipped from V and 5 bases from J, the junction kept 6 bases outside the gene matches. As DNA, the CDR3 is TGTGCCAGCAGGCCGGGACTAGCGGGAGTAGACGAGCAGTACTTC. Protein: CASRPGLAGVDEQYF.

The J gene is TRBJ1-4, the V gene TRBV28, with D possibly TRBD1 on 5 matching bases. V dropped 3 bases and J dropped 2 bases, with 10 bases sitting between them. Germline V gives CDR1 MDHEN, CDR2 SYDVKM. CDR3 length equals 15 residues. The chain's CDR3 is CASSFGGSTNEKLFF. As DNA, the CDR3 is TGTGCCAGCAGTTTCGGGGGATCCACTAATGAAAAACTGTTTTTT.

The chain carries TRBV6-2 or TRBV6-3 and TRBJ2-1; possibly TRBD1 for D (5 bases). The CDR3 is 22 amino acids. Germline assignment: CDR1 MNHEY and CDR2 SVGEGT. Deletions cut 6 bases from V and 0 bases from J, with 33 bases between. DNA of the CDR3: TGTGCCAGCAGCCCATTCCCCCGCCACCAGAAGGGGCTTTTATACTCCTACAATGAGCAGTTCTTC. It yields the protein CASSPFPRHQKGLLYSYNEQFF.

The genes are TRBV7-9 and TRBJ2-3; tentative D call: TRBD2 (6 bases). The V gene's germline CDR1 is SEHNR and CDR2 FQNEAQ (reference sequence). The CDR3 sequence is 14 residues long. Trimming stripped 3 bases from V and 2 bases from J, with 9 bases between. The CDR3 spells CASSLGLITDTQYF. In DNA, the CDR3 is TGTGCCAGCAGCTTGGGACTCATCACAGATACGCAGTATTTT. Full variable domain (missing parts from reference TRBV7-9 and TRBJ2-3): DTGVSQNPRHKITKRGQNVTFRCDPISEHNRLYWYRQTLGQGPEFLTYFQNEAQLEKSRLLSDRFSAERPKGSFSTLEIQRTEQGDSAMYLCASSLGLITDTQYFGPGTRLTVL.

This sequence joins TRBV12-1 and TRBJ2-1; the D call in the table, TRBD2, was not verified against the DNA. TRBV12-1 is a pseudogene. The length of the CDR3 is 14 residues. DNA of the CDR3: TGTGCCAGCAGCTTGGGACTATATAACAATGAGCAGTTCTTC. It yields the protein CASSLGLYNNEQFF.

The chain uses TRBV7-3 and TRBJ2-1; the match to TRBD2 covers 12 bases. The V gene's germline CDR1 is SGHTA and CDR2 FQGTGA. Trimming cost V 4 bases and J 0 bases; bases outside gene matches: 1. The CDR3 is 16 amino acids. CDR3: CASSSLAGGSYNEQFF. CDR3 DNA: TGTGCCAGCAGCTCACTAGCGGGGGGCTCCTACAATGAGCAGTTCTTC. The full variable domain, completed using reference TRBV7-3 and TRBJ2-1, is GAGVSQTPSNKVTEKGKYVELRCDPISGHTALYWYRQSLGQGPEFLIYFQGTGAADDSGLPNDRFFAVRPEGSVSTLKIQRTERGDSAVYLCASSSLAGGSYNEQFFGPGTRLTVL.

This rearrangement joins TRBV19 to TRBJ2-2; 13 nucleotides match TRBD2. Looked up from germline, CDR1 is LNHDA and CDR2 is SQIVND (reference sequence). CDR3 size: 17 residues. V lost 4 bases to trimming and J lost 3 bases; unmatched junction nucleotides: 5. The CDR3 is CASSRTSGSADTGELFF. CDR3 sequence (DNA): TGTGCCAGTAGTAGGACTAGCGGGAGCGCGGACACCGGGGAGCTGTTTTTT.

V is TRBV4-2 and J is TRBJ2-7, with 9 nucleotides matching TRBD1. The trim removed 1 base at V and 0 bases at J, leaving 7 bases unmatched. The CDR3 totals 17 residues. CDR1 and CDR2 from the germline V gene are LGHNA and YNFKEQ. CDR3 sequence reads: CASSQVRTGESSYEQYF. DNA of the CDR3: TGTGCCAGCAGCCAAGTTAGGACAGGGGAATCCTCCTACGAGCAGTACTTC.

J is TRBJ2-4 and V is TRBV5-1, with 10 bases fitting TRBD2. The CDR3 runs to 19 residues. From germline, CDR1 is SGHRS and CDR2 YFSETQ. V lost 4 bases and J lost 3; bases outside the gene matches: 16. The CDR3 is CASSLGLAEGWIGKNIQYF. The DNA of the CDR3 is TGCGCCAGCAGCCTCGGACTAGCGGAGGGGTGGATTGGCAAAAACATTCAGTACTTC.

The V and J genes are TRBV11-3 and TRBJ2-1; TRBD2 matches at 8 bases. There are 15 residues in the CDR3. CDR1 and CDR2 (germline): SGHNT, YENEEA. V was pared by 1 base and J by 5 bases, with 4 bases of the junction left unmatched. CDR3: CASSLGLSGNNEQFF. The CDR3 DNA reads TGTGCCAGCAGCTTAGGACTTAGCGGGAACAATGAGCAGTTCTTC. Variable domain in full (rest from reference TRBV11-3 and TRBJ2-1): EAGVVQSPRYKIIEKKQPVAFWCNPISGHNTLYWYLQNLGQGPELLIRYENEEAVDDSQLPKDRFSAERLKGVDSTLKIQPAELGDSAVYLCASSLGLSGNNEQFFGPGTRLTVL.

CDR3 protein: CATTGTLTYEQYF. Written as DNA, the CDR3 is TGTGCCACCACCGGGACACTAACCTACGAGCAGTACTTC. The V call is TRBV6-7, the J call TRBJ2-7, with D tentatively TRBD1 (6 bases). TRBV6-7 is flagged as an ORF with uncertain function. The CDR3 has 13 residues. Trimming removed 10 bases from V and 2 bases from J, with 15 bases in between.

The chain is built from TRBV6-5 and TRBJ2-5; D possibly corresponds to TRBD2 (5 bases). The CDR3 consists of 15 residues. Germline CDR1 and CDR2: MNHEY and SVGAGI. The V gene lost 0 bases and the J gene lost 4 bases, with 12 bases spanning the gap. The CDR3 protein is CASSYSQPSGETQYF. For the CDR3, the DNA is TGTGCCAGCAGTTACTCCCAACCCAGCGGAGAGACCCAGTACTTC.

This chain joins TRBV6-6 and TRBJ2-3, with 9 bases matching TRBD1. This CDR3 spans 15 amino acids. The germline V gene has CDR1 MNHNY and CDR2 SVGAGI (reference sequence). The V and J ends lost 2 bases and 11 bases, in that order; junction bases with no gene match: 11. CDR3 in amino acids: CASSYGGQGTEGQYF. CDR3 DNA: TGTGCCAGCAGTTACGGGGGACAGGGAACGGAGGGGCAGTATTTT.

The chain is built from TRBV6-6 and TRBJ2-1, with D perhaps TRBD2 (6 bases). V gave up 6 bases and J gave up 1 base, with 16 bases separating them. CDR1 MNHNY and CDR2 SVGAGI come from the germline V gene (reference sequence). The length of the CDR3 is 16 residues. The DNA of the CDR3 is TGTGCCAGCAGCCGCGGTGCGGGATTGTCCTACAATGAGCAGTTCTTC. It yields the protein CASSRGAGLSYNEQFF.

The chain combines TRBV28 with TRBJ1-4; 8 bases fit TRBD1. The germline V gene has CDR1 MDHEN and CDR2 SYDVKM. After removal of 6 bases from V and 7 bases from J, the junction contained 10 bases not matched to a gene. The CDR3 has 15 amino acids. The CDR3 region is CASSLTGGASEKLFF. The CDR3 DNA reads TGTGCCAGCAGCCTCACAGGGGGAGCTAGTGAAAAACTGTTTTTT.

This chain joins TRBV18 and TRBJ2-1, with D uncertain. In germline, CDR1 is KGHSH, CDR2 LQKENI. The CDR3 is made up of 15 amino acids. The ends were cut back, 1 base at V and 7 bases at J, with 14 bases in the middle. The CDR3 protein is CASSPLLESTNEQFF. CDR3 nucleotide sequence: TGTGCCAGCTCACCACTGCTAGAATCGACGAATGAGCAGTTCTTC. Together with reference TRBV18 and TRBJ2-1, the CDR3 gives the full variable domain: NAGVMQNPRHLVRRRGQEARLRCSPMKGHSHVYWYRQLPEEGLKFMVYLQKENIIDESGMPKERFSAEFPKEGPSILRIQQVVRGDSAAYFCASSPLLESTNEQFFGPGTRLTVL.

The chain recombines TRBV28 with TRBJ1-5; no definite D call. V was trimmed by 7 bases and J by 0 bases, leaving 7 bases between them. Per the germline V gene, CDR1 is MDHEN and CDR2 is SYDVKM. The CDR3 runs to 13 residues. DNA of the CDR3: TGTGCCAGCAAAACGGGTAGCAATCAGCCCCAGCATTTT. This translates into CASKTGSNQPQHF.

The chain combines TRBV2 with TRBJ2-2, with 12 nucleotides matching TRBD1. The CDR3 contains 15 residues. CDR1 and CDR2 (germline): SNHLY, FYNNEI. J lost 5 bases, V lost 7 bases, and 5 bases had no gene match. CDR3 in amino acids: CASTPGQGATGELFF. The CDR3 region has the DNA TGTGCCAGCACTCCGGGACAGGGGGCGACCGGGGAGCTGTTTTTT. Combining the CDR3 with reference TRBV2 and TRBJ2-2 gives the whole variable domain EPEVTQTPSHQVTQMGQEVILRCVPISNHLYFYWYRQILGQKVEFLVSFYNNEISEKSEIFDDQFSVERPDGSNFTLKIRSTKLEDSAMYFCASTPGQGATGELFFGEGSRLTVL.

The V call is TRBV10-2, the J call TRBJ2-1, with 9 bases lining up with TRBD2. Trimming removed 8 bases from V and 6 bases from J; junction bases left unmatched: 8. Germline V gene data show CDR1 as WSHSY and CDR2 as SAAADI. CDR3 length: 14 amino acids. The CDR3 spells CASSLAGYSNEQFF. In DNA form, the CDR3 reads TGCGCCAGCTCACTAGCGGGTTATTCCAATGAGCAGTTCTTC.

Written as DNA, the CDR3 is TGTGCCAGCTCACCGCCGACAGTCAACTATGGCTACACCTTC. It yields the protein CASSPPTVNYGYTF. The chain carries TRBV18 and TRBJ1-2; TRBD1 is a possible D gene (5 bases). This CDR3 region has 14 residues. Germline CDR1 and CDR2: KGHSH and LQKENI. Trimming took 3 bases from V and 2 from J, leaving 10 bases between them. Full variable domain (missing parts from reference TRBV18 and TRBJ1-2): NAGVMQNPRHLVRRRGQEARLRCSPMKGHSHVYWYRQLPEEGLKFMVYLQKENIIDESGMPKERFSAEFPKEGPSILRIQQVVRGDSAAYFCASSPPTVNYGYTFGSGTRLTVV.

This clone has just a few counts. The rearrangement joins TRBV4-2 to TRBJ2-1, with 10 positions matching TRBD2. Trimming at V came to 0 bases and at J to 5 bases, leaving 4 bases not matched to a gene. The CDR3 covers 16 residues. Germline V gives CDR1 LGHNA, CDR2 YNFKEQ. The CDR3 region is CASSQDGTSANNEQFF. As DNA, the CDR3 is TGTGCCAGCAGCCAAGACGGGACTAGCGCTAACAATGAGCAGTTCTTC.

The chain recombines TRBV6-5 with TRBJ1-3, with 7 bases aligning to TRBD1. Losses at the gene ends were 0 bases for V and 3 bases for J; bases not matched to a gene: 2. This CDR3 contains 15 residues. Per germline, CDR1 MNHEY and CDR2 SVGAGI. DNA for the CDR3: TGTGCCAGCAGTTACTCGGACAGGCTTGGAAACACCATATATTTT. Residues: CASSYSDRLGNTIYF.

V is TRBV6-5 and J is TRBJ1-2; D is undetermined. CDR1 MNHEY and CDR2 SVGAGI come from the germline V gene. V was trimmed by 0 bases and J by 2 bases, leaving 10 bases between them. The CDR3 is 15 amino acids. The CDR3 loop reads CASSYSMAANYGYTF. The CDR3 nucleotides are TGTGCCAGCAGTTACTCAATGGCGGCAAACTATGGCTACACCTTC.